The clone carrying this T cell receptor beta chain was detected a few times. The antigen is unknown. TCRdb fed the 5' RACE reads into MiXCR, producing one record per CDR3 protein. The repertoire holds more than 600,000 distinct CDR3 sequences, with 15% to 20% as singletons. Deletions cut 3 bases from V and 5 bases from J, with 15 bases between. The germline CDR1 and CDR2 sequences are LGHDT and YNNKEL (reference sequence). The CDR3 consists of 15 residues. The data were obtained in a study of CD8 T cells in ankylosing spondylitis. Study-level results: Certain motif variants had earlier been reported in reactive arthritis synovial fluid and blood. A TCR beta motif of about 8 highly homologous variants seemed to mark ankylosing spondylitis blood.

The receptor comes from a male donor with ankylosing spondylitis. This chain uses TRBV3-1 with TRBJ2-3; D not resolved. The specimen was blood, either unsorted or a sorted T cell fraction (not recorded which). This chain's CDR3 is CASSHGHLSVDTQYF. The CDR3, as DNA: TGTGCCAGCAGCCACGGCCACCTTTCGGTAGATACGCAGTATTTT.